The source of this T cell receptor beta chain is a study of CXCR3-negative and CXCR3-positive naive CD8 T cells. Study information: Collectively, the libraries yielded roughly 150 million TRB reads in total, at about 1.5 +/- 0.3 million per library.

About this clonotype: What it binds is unknown.

5' RACE that incorporated UMI labels was used to prepare the TRB cDNA libraries. TCRdb reprocessed the 5' RACE reads, keeping one entry per CDR3 protein, no DNA. Its table records roughly 140,000 distinct CDR3 sequences. The CDR3 runs to 13 residues. CDR1 and CDR2 from the germline V gene are SQVTM and ANQGSEA. Study observations and caveats: Memory cells showed distinct TRBV-TRBJ patterns, while the two naive subsets matched. Hydrophobicity of TRB CDR3s was greater in CXCR3-positive naive cells than in CXCR3-negative naive cells.

This TCR was sampled from a human donor in good health. Some clones in this sample may be carry-over from other donors' samples. The rearrangement uses TRBV29-1 and TRBJ2-7. The source material was naive CXCR3+ CD8+ T cells from blood. Subset specified: CD45RO-CCR7+CD27+CD95- naive CD8+ T cells expressing CXCR3 (TNR3+). The CDR3 protein is CSVEPLRGDEQYF.